Sequencing of this T cell receptor beta chain was carried out in a study of long-term antiretroviral therapy in people with HIV. General study results and limits: HIV repertoire CDR3 lengths ranged less widely than those of controls. Blood, drawn from about 2004 to 2018, may reflect older ART regimens.

Runs used v3.0 of the immunoSEQ assay and were done at survey level. The protocol was immunoSEQ multiplex PCR, while the TCRdb copy is restricted to in-frame clones and leaves out a portion. In the table there are 35,000 to 45,000 clones, approximately 86% of which are singletons. Regarding this clone: The target antigen is unknown.

The CDR3 spans 13 residues. Trimming took 9 bases from V and 2 from J; bases not matched to a gene: 6. There were no participants with HIV treated outside the United States. The rearrangement links TRBV23-1 to TRBJ2-5; TRBD1 matches at 7 bases. TRBV23-1 is annotated as an ORF whose role is uncertain. The clonotype was recovered from a young woman with HIV. This specimen was unsorted PBMCs, taken just before starting antiretroviral therapy. CDR3 sequence (DNA): TGCGCCAGGGCCCGGGACAGACAAGAGACCCAGTACTTC. It encodes CARARDRQETQYF.